Below are 14 T cell receptor beta chains sequenced from a single sample in a study of T-cell memory formation after mild COVID-19. TCRdb reanalysed the 5' RACE reads using MiXCR and keeps one entry per CDR3 protein. The sample has tens of thousands of distinct CDR3 sequences, over 15% seen once. Sequenced input: PBMCs or a T cell subset sorted from them (not recorded which). Receptors originate from an adult woman who had mild COVID-19 (a few samples of this study predate the infection). Cell type and time point are not known.

The chain is built from TRBV7-9 and TRBJ2-3, with D possibly TRBD2 on 6 matching bases. Germline V gives CDR1 SEHNR, CDR2 FQNEAQ (reference sequence). V was cut by 6 bases and J by 0 bases, with 13 bases left in between. CDR3 size: 15 residues. The CDR3 DNA sequence: TGTGCCAGCAGTCGAAGCGGGTCTAGCACAGATACGCAGTATTTT. Translated: CASSRSGSSTDTQYF.

This clonotype has more than one count but fewer than ten. The J gene is TRBJ2-7, the V gene TRBV14; TRBD1 matches at 9 bases. Germline V gene lookup returns CDR1 SGHDN and CDR2 FVKESK. The CDR3 runs to 15 residues. V lost 4 bases and J lost 6; bases outside the gene matches: 10. The chain's CDR3 is CASSPPGQGSREQYF. CDR3 nucleotides: TGTGCCAGCAGCCCTCCGGGACAGGGCTCACGCGAGCAGTACTTC. Full variable domain (outside the CDR3, taken from reference TRBV14 and TRBJ2-7): EAGVTQFPSHSVIEKGQTVTLRCDPISGHDNLYWYRRVMGKEIKFLLHFVKESKQDESGMPNNRFLAERTGGTYSTLKVQPAELEDSGVYFCASSPPGQGSREQYFGPGTRLTVT.

The rearrangement joins TRBV5-1 to TRBJ2-7; no reliable D call. CDR1 SGHRS and CDR2 YFSETQ come from the germline V gene. The ends were cut back, 0 bases at V and 3 bases at J, with 16 bases in the middle. This CDR3 has 16 amino acids. CDR3 nucleotide sequence: TGCGCCAGCAGCTTGGAGAGTCTAGGTCTCGACTACGAGCAGTACTTC. Protein sequence: CASSLESLGLDYEQYF.

In this sample, this clonotype turned up a few times. The V and J genes are TRBV7-9 and TRBJ2-5; D gene uncertain. Trimming pared 4 bases from V and 5 bases from J, leaving 5 bases between. From germline, CDR1 is SEHNR and CDR2 FQNEAQ (reference sequence). The CDR3 runs to 11 residues. CDR3: CASSSSETQYF. The CDR3 DNA is TGTGCCAGCAGCTCGTCGGAGACCCAGTACTTC.

V is TRBV19 and J is TRBJ2-7, with 7 bases lining up with TRBD2. This CDR3 has 13 residues. Looked up from germline, CDR1 is LNHDA and CDR2 is SQIVND (reference sequence). V was pared by 6 bases and J by 2 bases, with 4 bases of the junction left unmatched. The DNA of the CDR3 is TGTGCCAGTAGCCGGGGGGTTGCCTACGAGCAGTACTTC. Translating it yields CASSRGVAYEQYF. The whole variable domain, remainder taken from reference TRBV19 and TRBJ2-7, is DGGITQSPKYLFRKEGQNVTLSCEQNLNHDAMYWYRQDPGQGLRLIYYSQIVNDFQKGDIAEGYSVSREKKESFPLTVTSAQKNPTAFYLCASSRGVAYEQYFGPGTRLTVT.

The rearrangement links TRBV9 to TRBJ1-6; 9 nucleotides match TRBD1. The CDR3 totals 15 residues. Germline CDR1 is SGDLS and CDR2 is YYNGEE. With V trimmed by 3 bases and J by 11 bases, 9 bases remained unmatched. The CDR3 loop reads CASSGRDRVQTPLHF. The CDR3 nucleotides are TGTGCCAGCAGCGGAAGGGACAGGGTTCAAACACCCCTCCACTTT.

A few counts support this clonotype. The chain recombines TRBV5-1 with TRBJ1-1, with 8 bases lining up with TRBD1. The V segment lost 4 bases and the J segment 3 bases; nucleotides outside the gene matches: 8. This CDR3 spans 15 amino acids. Germline CDR1 and CDR2: SGHRS and YFSETQ. For the CDR3, the DNA is TGCGCCAGCAGCGAGGACAGGGAAGGGGACACTGAAGCTTTCTTT. Protein sequence: CASSEDREGDTEAFF.

In its sample, this clonotype was seen a few times. The rearrangement uses TRBV7-2 and TRBJ2-1; 9 nucleotides match TRBD2. CDR3 length: 16 amino acids. Germline values: CDR1 SGHTA, CDR2 FQGNSA. Trimming removed 1 base from V and 7 bases from J; junction bases left unmatched: 8. CDR3 DNA sequence: TGTGCCAGCAGCTTAGTTATGGTAGCGGGAGCGAATGAGCAGTTCTTC. Amino acids: CASSLVMVAGANEQFF.

This chain uses TRBV18 with TRBJ2-5; D is possibly TRBD2 (6 bases). The CDR3 is made up of 14 amino acids. Germline CDR1 is KGHSH and CDR2 is LQKENI. Trimming removed 5 bases from V and 0 bases from J, with 10 bases in between. The CDR3 sequence is CASSGGNDQETQYF. In DNA form, the CDR3 reads TGTGCCAGCTCAGGGGGGAACGACCAAGAGACCCAGTACTTC.

This clonotype was counted between two and nine times. V and J are TRBV12-3 or TRBV12-4 and TRBJ1-1; no clear D gene. The CDR3 sequence is 13 residues long. V lost 7 bases, J lost 0 bases, and 9 bases lay in between. The chain's CDR3 is CASTPALNTEAFF. DNA for the CDR3: TGTGCCAGCACCCCGGCCCTGAACACTGAAGCTTTCTTT.

This chain uses TRBV19 with TRBJ2-3; 10 bases are a match to TRBD2. The V gene end was trimmed by 8 bases and the J gene end by 3 bases; junction bases not matched to a gene: 5. This CDR3 is 14 amino acids long. Germline CDR1 and CDR2: LNHDA and SQIVND (reference sequence). CDR3 sequence reads: CASSLAGDTDTQYF. CDR3 in DNA: TGTGCCAGTTCCCTAGCGGGGGATACAGATACGCAGTATTTT.

This clonotype was picked up a small number of times. The chain uses TRBV7-9 and TRBJ2-3; unclear D gene. The V and J ends lost 3 bases and 1 base respectively, with 11 bases between them. The CDR3 has 15 amino acids. The germline CDR1 and CDR2 sequences are SEHNR and FQNEAQ (reference sequence). The CDR3: CASSFGPQGTDTQYF. The CDR3 DNA reads as TGTGCCAGCAGCTTCGGTCCCCAAGGCACAGATACGCAGTATTTT.

In this sample, this clonotype turned up a few times. Here the CDR3 reads CASSQDTSGRGIYEQYF. Written as DNA, the CDR3 is TGCGCCAGCAGCCAAGATACTAGCGGGAGGGGAATATACGAGCAGTACTTC. The V and J genes are TRBV4-3 and TRBJ2-7; 13 nucleotides agree with TRBD2. Germline values: CDR1 LGHNA, CDR2 YSLEER. Trimming removed 0 bases from V and 4 bases from J; junction bases left unmatched: 6. There are 17 residues in the CDR3.

The rearrangement joins TRBV6-4 to TRBJ2-2; unclear D gene. V dropped 8 bases and J dropped 2 bases, with 12 bases sitting between them. This CDR3 spans 14 amino acids. Germline CDR1 is MRHNA and CDR2 is SNTAGT. This CDR3 is CASPDQNNTGELFF. The DNA for the CDR3 is TGTGCCAGCCCGGACCAGAATAACACCGGGGAGCTGTTTTTT.